This T cell receptor (beta chain) was observed in a study of cytomegalovirus exposure and HLA in healthy donors. Primers for the PCR totalled 60 Vbeta and 13 Jbeta. Clones were read by immunoSEQ multiplex PCR, and TCRdb kept only the in-frame ones, dropping some. The sample lists approximately 200,000 clones; over 60% were seen once. V was trimmed by 2 bases and J by 5 bases, leaving 9 bases between them. The CDR3 contains 13 residues. CDR1 and CDR2 (germline): SGHTA, FQGNSA. The chain is built from TRBV7-2 and TRBJ2-5; D is unclear. This sequence was found in a man aged 18 to 30 in good health and CMV-seronegative. Material: PBMCs. This CDR3 is CASSLMSQETQYF. CDR3 bases: TGTGCCAGCAGCTTAATGTCTCAGGAGACCCAGTACTTC.